Included here is one TCR beta chain sequence, with context. Antigen: not known. CDR3 length: 13 residues. Germline CDR1 and CDR2: SQVTM and ANQGSEA. V lost 2 bases to trimming and J lost 4 bases, with 9 bases between them. This sample was taken from a study of blood T cells in healthy people across ages. Findings and limits, study-wide: Unsorted PBMCs blocked a conclusive comparison of naive and antigen-experienced cells. Naive CD4+ cells and diversity were both higher in long-lived donors than in aged donors.

The use of a sample-barcoded 5' primer and a J-beta primer mix characterized a second PCR of 7 to 11 cycles. TCRdb processed the 5' RACE reads anew with MiXCR; each CDR3 protein has one entry. The sample contains roughly 700,000 distinct CDR3 sequences, approximately 49% of which appear only once. The source of this sequence is a woman aged 60 to 75 in good health. The rearrangement uses TRBV29-1 and TRBJ2-1; the D is unclear. Input material: blood. The CDR3, as DNA: TGCAGCGTTGAATCGAACGGGTACAATGAGCAGTTCTTC. Its translation: CSVESNGYNEQFF.